This section outlines one T cell receptor beta chain sequence together with its context. Looked up from germline, CDR1 is SGHDT and CDR2 is YYEEEE. This CDR3 comprises 15 residues. Trimming left V 5 bases short and J 5 bases short, with 20 bases between. This record comes from a study of T cell responses to AZD1222 COVID-19 vaccine. The repertoire was sequenced with immunoSEQ multiplex PCR; TCRdb's copy has only in-frame clones and lacks some. The data hold fewer than 40,000 clones, with over 75% observed a single time. The sequence was obtained from an adult who received the MenACWY meningococcal vaccine as a control. V is TRBV5-6 and J is TRBJ2-7; a possible D gene is TRBD2 (5 bases). This specimen was peripheral blood, taken 28 days after the second dose of the MenACWY control vaccine. The CDR3 region is CASSPIRGVSDEQYF. The DNA for the CDR3 is TGTGCCAGCAGTCCAATCCGGGGAGTCTCGGACGAGCAGTACTTC. Drawing the rest from reference TRBV5-6 and TRBJ2-7, the complete variable domain is DAGVTQSPTHLIKTRGQQVTLRCSPKSGHDTVSWYQQALGQGPQFIFQYYEEEERQRGNFPDRFSGHQFPNYSSELNVNALLLGDSALYLCASSPIRGVSDEQYFGPGTRLTVT.